Listed below are T cell receptor beta chains from one sample, sequenced in a study of CD8 T cells in ankylosing spondylitis. Using its own MiXCR run on the 5' RACE reads, TCRdb lists one record per CDR3 protein. Among around 29,000 distinct CDR3 sequences, 5.3% were seen once, and the ten largest hold approximately 1.7%. The sample consisted of blood, either unsorted or a sorted T cell fraction (not recorded which). These receptor sequences come from a female donor with ankylosing spondylitis or in good health (not recorded which). The CDR3 runs from the conserved cysteine through the conserved F or W. The order of the fields is D gene, V gene, clone size, J gene, CDR3 DNA, CDR3 protein. A D gene is named only where the DNA matches it firmly. Clone size is shown for a subset of rows, as once, few, many or a class of expanded clone.

d_gene: NA; v_gene: TRBV9; abundance: many; j_gene: TRBJ1-4; CDR3nt: TGTGCCAGCAGCGTAGCCCAGGACAATGAAAAACTGTTTTTT; CDR3aa: CASSVAQDNEKLFF
d_gene: NA; v_gene: TRBV9; abundance: medium-sized; j_gene: TRBJ1-2; CDR3nt: TGTGCCAGCAGCGCCAATAATGGCTACACCTTC; CDR3aa: CASSANNGYTF
d_gene: TRBD2; v_gene: TRBV9; abundance: many; j_gene: TRBJ2-1; CDR3nt: TGTGCCAGCAGCCCCGGGACTAGCAATGAGCAGTTCTTC; CDR3aa: CASSPGTSNEQFF
d_gene: NA; v_gene: TRBV9; abundance: many; j_gene: TRBJ2-1; CDR3nt: TGTGCCAGCAGCCCCTCCGGTGTGGCGGATGAGCAGTTCTTC; CDR3aa: CASSPSGVADEQFF
d_gene: NA; v_gene: TRBV9; abundance: many; j_gene: TRBJ2-7; CDR3nt: TGTGCCAGCAGTCTCACAGGAATTGGCTACGAGCAGTACTTC; CDR3aa: CASSLTGIGYEQYF
d_gene: TRBD2; v_gene: TRBV9; abundance: NA; j_gene: TRBJ2-3; CDR3nt: TGTGCCAGCAGCGTGAGCGGGAGGGAGGATACGCAGTATTTT; CDR3aa: CASSVSGREDTQYF
d_gene: NA; v_gene: TRBV9; abundance: many; j_gene: TRBJ1-1; CDR3nt: TGTGCCAGCAGCGTCGGGGGCCTCGAAAACACTGAAGCTTTCTTT; CDR3aa: CASSVGGLENTEAFF
d_gene: NA; v_gene: TRBV9; abundance: many; j_gene: TRBJ2-1; CDR3nt: TGTGCCAGCAGCGTAGATGGTCCGATCTCCTACAATGAGCAGTTCTTC; CDR3aa: CASSVDGPISYNEQFF
d_gene: NA; v_gene: TRBV9; abundance: many; j_gene: TRBJ2-1; CDR3nt: TGTGCCAGCAGCGTAGATGGTCTCGATGAGCAGTTCTTC; CDR3aa: CASSVDGLDEQFF
d_gene: NA; v_gene: TRBV9; abundance: many; j_gene: TRBJ2-1; CDR3nt: TGTGCCAGCAGCGTAGACTTGTTCGGTGAGCAGTTCTTC; CDR3aa: CASSVDLFGEQFF
d_gene: NA; v_gene: TRBV9; abundance: many; j_gene: TRBJ2-3; CDR3nt: TGTGCCAGCAGCGGTTCGAAGCCCAACACAGATACGCAGTATTTT; CDR3aa: CASSGSKPNTDTQYF
d_gene: TRBD1; v_gene: TRBV9; abundance: many; j_gene: TRBJ2-4; CDR3nt: TGTGCCAGCAGCGTAGGGACAGGGGTGGGCATTCAGTACTTC; CDR3aa: CASSVGTGVGIQYF
d_gene: NA; v_gene: TRBV9; abundance: many; j_gene: TRBJ2-1; CDR3nt: TGTGCCAGCAGCGGGATTATACGTCGGGGCCGATCTCCCTACAATGAGCAGTTCTTC; CDR3aa: CASSGIIRRGRSPYNEQFF
d_gene: NA; v_gene: TRBV9; abundance: medium-sized; j_gene: TRBJ2-5; CDR3nt: TGTGCCAGCAGCGTAGGGACGGGGGGCCTACAAGAGACCCAGTACTTC; CDR3aa: CASSVGTGGLQETQYF
d_gene: NA; v_gene: TRBV9; abundance: many; j_gene: TRBJ2-2; CDR3nt: TGTGCCAGCAGCTCGCTGGACTCCGGGGAGCTGTTTTTT; CDR3aa: CASSSLDSGELFF
d_gene: TRBD1; v_gene: TRBV9; abundance: many; j_gene: TRBJ2-2; CDR3nt: TGTGCCAGCAGCGTAGATACAGGGGTAGGGTCGAACACCGGGGAGCTGTTTTTT; CDR3aa: CASSVDTGVGSNTGELFF
d_gene: TRBD1; v_gene: TRBV9; abundance: many; j_gene: TRBJ2-7; CDR3nt: TGTGCCAGCAGCGTAGCGGACAGGGGATACTCCTACGAGCAGTACTTC; CDR3aa: CASSVADRGYSYEQYF
d_gene: NA; v_gene: TRBV9; abundance: NA; j_gene: TRBJ2-6; CDR3nt: TGTGCCAGCAGCGTATCCGCGGGGAGCTCTGGGGCCAACGTCCTGACTTTC; CDR3aa: CASSVSAGSSGANVLTF
d_gene: NA; v_gene: TRBV9; abundance: many; j_gene: TRBJ2-1; CDR3nt: TGTGCCAGCAGCGTAGACGGCGGGGCGAGCTCCTACAATGAGCAGTTCTTC; CDR3aa: CASSVDGGASSYNEQFF
d_gene: NA; v_gene: TRBV9; abundance: many; j_gene: TRBJ1-6; CDR3nt: TGTGCCAGCAGCGTAGTCGATGTAGGTTCACCCCTCCACTTT; CDR3aa: CASSVVDVGSPLHF
d_gene: NA; v_gene: TRBV9; abundance: few; j_gene: TRBJ1-6; CDR3nt: TGTGCCAGCAGCACCCGGCCGTGGGGGTCTAATTCACCCCTCCACTTT; CDR3aa: CASSTRPWGSNSPLHF
d_gene: TRBD2; v_gene: TRBV9; abundance: many; j_gene: TRBJ2-1; CDR3nt: TGTGCCAGCAGCGTAGACCCCCCGGGGCTAGCGGGAGGGCCCCGGCAGTTCTTC; CDR3aa: CASSVDPPGLAGGPRQFF
d_gene: NA; v_gene: TRBV9; abundance: many; j_gene: TRBJ2-5; CDR3nt: TGTGCCAGCAGCACCGGACCTTCAGGTGGGCAAGAGACCCAGTACTTC; CDR3aa: CASSTGPSGGQETQYF
d_gene: TRBD1; v_gene: TRBV9; abundance: few; j_gene: TRBJ2-7; CDR3nt: TGTGCCAGCAGCGCAATGACAGGGGGTCGGTACGAGCAGTACTTC; CDR3aa: CASSAMTGGRYEQYF
d_gene: TRBD2; v_gene: TRBV9; abundance: medium-sized; j_gene: TRBJ2-5; CDR3nt: TGTGCCAGCAGCGTAGCAGCGGGGGTTCAAGAGACCCAGTACTTC; CDR3aa: CASSVAAGVQETQYF
d_gene: NA; v_gene: TRBV9; abundance: many; j_gene: TRBJ2-1; CDR3nt: TGTGCCAGCAGCCTGGGGCTAGAGCAGTTCTTC; CDR3aa: CASSLGLEQFF
d_gene: NA; v_gene: TRBV9; abundance: many; j_gene: TRBJ2-1; CDR3nt: TGTGCCAGCAGCGTAGAGGTTCCGGACCGGGACTCTAGGGGCGAGCAGTTCTTC; CDR3aa: CASSVEVPDRDSRGEQFF
d_gene: NA; v_gene: TRBV9; abundance: many; j_gene: TRBJ2-1; CDR3nt: TGTGCCAGCAGCCCAGAGGGACTTTTTGAGCAGTTCTTC; CDR3aa: CASSPEGLFEQFF
d_gene: TRBD2; v_gene: TRBV9; abundance: NA; j_gene: TRBJ2-3; CDR3nt: TGTGCCAGCAGCACGGGACTAGCGGGGAGCACAGATACGCAGTATTTT; CDR3aa: CASSTGLAGSTDTQYF
d_gene: NA; v_gene: TRBV9; abundance: few; j_gene: TRBJ2-2; CDR3nt: TGTGCCAGCAGCGTGAGCCCTGGACTAGGGGGGAACACCGGGGAGCTGTTTTTT; CDR3aa: CASSVSPGLGGNTGELFF
d_gene: TRBD1; v_gene: TRBV9; abundance: many; j_gene: TRBJ2-7; CDR3nt: TGTGCCAGCAGCGTAGCCGGGGACAGGGCCTACGAGCAGTACTTC; CDR3aa: CASSVAGDRAYEQYF
d_gene: TRBD2; v_gene: TRBV9; abundance: many; j_gene: TRBJ2-1; CDR3nt: TGTGCCAGCAGCGTAGCTAGCGGGAGGGCCGTCAACAATGAGCAGTTCTTC; CDR3aa: CASSVASGRAVNNEQFF
d_gene: NA; v_gene: TRBV5-1; abundance: NA; j_gene: TRBJ1-2; CDR3nt: TGCGCCAGCAGCCCAGGGGATAACTATGGCTACACCTTC; CDR3aa: CASSPGDNYGYTF
d_gene: NA; v_gene: TRBV9; abundance: few; j_gene: TRBJ2-3; CDR3nt: TGTGCCAGCAGCGTAGTCGAGGGCGCCTTCACAGATACGCAGTATTTT; CDR3aa: CASSVVEGAFTDTQYF
d_gene: NA; v_gene: TRBV9; abundance: many; j_gene: TRBJ2-2; CDR3nt: TGTGCCAGCAGCGCGGAGAGGGGGACCGGGGAGCTGTTTTTT; CDR3aa: CASSAERGTGELFF
d_gene: NA; v_gene: TRBV9; abundance: many; j_gene: TRBJ2-7; CDR3nt: TGTGCCAGCAGCGTCAGCGAGGCTAGCTCCTACGAGCAGTACTTC; CDR3aa: CASSVSEASSYEQYF
d_gene: NA; v_gene: TRBV9; abundance: many; j_gene: TRBJ1-6; CDR3nt: TGTGCCAGCAGCGTAGCTGGGGGGTTTGGGGGTGATTCACCCCTCCACTTT; CDR3aa: CASSVAGGFGGDSPLHF
d_gene: TRBD2; v_gene: TRBV9; abundance: few; j_gene: TRBJ2-3; CDR3nt: TGTGCCAGCAGCGGCGGGGGAGGGGATACGCAGTATTTT; CDR3aa: CASSGGGGDTQYF
d_gene: TRBD1; v_gene: TRBV9; abundance: many; j_gene: TRBJ1-1; CDR3nt: TGTGCCAGCAGCGCACAGGGGGCTCAGACTGAAGCTTTCTTT; CDR3aa: CASSAQGAQTEAFF
d_gene: TRBD2; v_gene: TRBV9; abundance: many; j_gene: TRBJ2-2; CDR3nt: TGTGCCAGCAGCGTAGAGACGGGACTAGCGGGCGCGAACACCGGGGAGCTGTTTTTT; CDR3aa: CASSVETGLAGANTGELFF
d_gene: NA; v_gene: TRBV9; abundance: medium-sized; j_gene: TRBJ2-7; CDR3nt: TGTGCCAGCAGCGTAGGTGCCATTAATTCCTACGAGCAGTACTTC; CDR3aa: CASSVGAINSYEQYF
d_gene: TRBD2; v_gene: TRBV9; abundance: few; j_gene: TRBJ2-1; CDR3nt: TGTGCCAGCAGCGTCCTCGGGACTAAGAACTACAATGAGCAGTTCTTC; CDR3aa: CASSVLGTKNYNEQFF